This is a list of T cell receptor beta chains from one sample in a study of T cell responses to AZD1222 COVID-19 vaccine. The repertoire was sequenced with immunoSEQ multiplex PCR; TCRdb's copy has only in-frame clones and lacks some. The sample contains some 120,000 clones, approximately 90% of which appear only once. Sequences were derived from peripheral blood, sampled on day 0 of AZD1222 vaccination. The receptors originated from an adult in good health. Each CDR3 is given without its conserved first and last residue.

V gene,J gene,CDR3 protein
TRBV11-2,TRBJ2-5,ASSSRTRGETQY
TRBV3-1/TRBV3-2,TRBJ2-2,ASSPSFAGLSGELF
TRBV10-1,TRBJ2-7,ASIGTTRSYEQY
TRBV18,TRBJ1-2,ASSPGQHYGYT
TRBV24-1,TRBJ2-2,ATSETNTGELF
TRBV19,TRBJ2-3,ASSIVGYTDTQY
TRBV19,TRBJ2-5,ASSTGPRETQY
TRBV18,TRBJ2-3,ASTPGTGGTDTQY
TRBV30,TRBJ1-6,AWSGGTGSSPLH
TRBV5-5,TRBJ1-2,ASSPYWTGASGGYT
TRBV19,TRBJ1-1,ASRTRVLNTEAF
TRBV24-1,TRBJ2-3,ATSDSGTSPTDTQY
TRBV11-2,TRBJ2-3,ASSPAPRGWGTDTQY